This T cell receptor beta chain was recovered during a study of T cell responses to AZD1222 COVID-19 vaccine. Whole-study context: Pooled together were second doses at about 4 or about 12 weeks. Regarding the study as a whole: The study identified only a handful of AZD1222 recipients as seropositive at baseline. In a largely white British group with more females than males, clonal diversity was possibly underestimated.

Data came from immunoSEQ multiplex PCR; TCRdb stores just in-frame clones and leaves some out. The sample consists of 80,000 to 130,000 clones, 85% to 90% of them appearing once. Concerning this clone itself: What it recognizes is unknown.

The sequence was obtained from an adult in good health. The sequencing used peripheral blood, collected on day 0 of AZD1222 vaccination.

CDR3 in amino acids: CASSLQGIRHQPQHF. The CDR3 coding sequence is TGTGCCAGCAGTTTACAGGGGATCAGGCATCAGCCCCAGCATTTT. V gene TRBV6-5 combines with J gene TRBJ1-5, with TRBD1 matching over 7 bases. This CDR3 contains 15 residues. The ends lost 4 bases at V and 5 bases at J; junction bases unmatched: 8. Germline assignment: CDR1 MNHEY and CDR2 SVGAGI.